This T cell receptor beta chain comes out of a study of tumour-infiltrating T cells in Burkitt lymphoma. Overall study: Overall and progression-free survival were predicted by productive clonality.

The protocol was immunoSEQ multiplex PCR, while the TCRdb copy is restricted to in-frame clones and leaves out a portion. The table lists 15,000 to 20,000 clones, 70% to 80% of them singletons, with 2.1% in the top ten. The CDR3 sequence is 14 residues long. The V end was cut by 4 bases, the J end by 7 bases, with 13 bases between. Per the germline V gene, CDR1 is LNHDA and CDR2 is SQIVND (reference sequence). The receptor comes from a human donor with diffuse large B-cell lymphoma. The sample taken for sequencing was tumor tissue. V gene TRBV19 combines with J gene TRBJ2-2; the D gene is possibly TRBD2 (6 bases). CDR3 loop: CASSTGGPGGELFF. DNA of the CDR3: TGTGCCAGTAGTACCGGAGGGCCGGGCGGGGAGCTGTTTTTT. Full variable domain (rest looked up from reference TRBV19 and TRBJ2-2): DGGITQSPKYLFRKEGQNVTLSCEQNLNHDAMYWYRQDPGQGLRLIYYSQIVNDFQKGDIAEGYSVSREKKESFPLTVTSAQKNPTAFYLCASSTGGPGGELFFGEGSRLTVL.